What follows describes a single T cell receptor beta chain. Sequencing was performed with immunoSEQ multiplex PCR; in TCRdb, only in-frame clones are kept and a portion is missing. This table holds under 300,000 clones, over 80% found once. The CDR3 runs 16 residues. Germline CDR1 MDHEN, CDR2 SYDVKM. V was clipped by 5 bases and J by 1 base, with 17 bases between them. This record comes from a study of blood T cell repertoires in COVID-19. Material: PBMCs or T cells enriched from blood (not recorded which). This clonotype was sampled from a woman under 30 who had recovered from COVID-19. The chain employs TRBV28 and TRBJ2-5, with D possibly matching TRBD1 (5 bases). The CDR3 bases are TGTGCCAGCAGTCCCCCTAGTAGTGGGGCCCAAGAGACCCAGTACTTC. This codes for CASSPPSSGAQETQYF.